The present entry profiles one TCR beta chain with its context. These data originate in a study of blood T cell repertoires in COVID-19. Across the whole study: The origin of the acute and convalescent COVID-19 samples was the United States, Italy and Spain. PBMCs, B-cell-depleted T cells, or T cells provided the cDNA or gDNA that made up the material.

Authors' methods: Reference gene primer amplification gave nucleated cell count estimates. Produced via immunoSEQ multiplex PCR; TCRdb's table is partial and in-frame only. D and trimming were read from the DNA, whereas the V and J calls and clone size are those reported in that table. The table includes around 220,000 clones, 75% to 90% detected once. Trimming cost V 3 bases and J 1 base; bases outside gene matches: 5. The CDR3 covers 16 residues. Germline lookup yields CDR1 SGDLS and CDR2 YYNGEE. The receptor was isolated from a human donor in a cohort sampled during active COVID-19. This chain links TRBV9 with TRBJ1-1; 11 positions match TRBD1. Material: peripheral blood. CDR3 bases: TGTGCCAGCAGCGCCGGACAGGGGGCCCGGAACACTGAAGCTTTCTTT. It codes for CASSAGQGARNTEAFF.